The entry below gives a single TCR beta chain sequence along with its context. Its specificity is not known. CDR1 and CDR2 (germline): SGHTA, FQGNSA. V was pared by 2 bases and J by 9 bases, with 12 bases of the junction left unmatched. This CDR3 is built from 18 residues. Time point denoted: cycle 4 day 1 (C4D1), after less than seven weeks of nivolumab. All trial patients relapsed after autologous stem cell transplantation. Purification of CD4+ T cells from thawed PBMCs was achieved by magnetic negative selection. The study recorded best responses of complete response, partial response or progressive disease. Using immunoSEQ multiplex PCR, the repertoire was profiled, and TCRdb retains in-frame clones only, with some absent. Counted here are about 17,000 clones, around 72% occurring once; the ten biggest clones make up 1.5% to 2%. These data belong to a study of PD-1 blockade in classical Hodgkin lymphoma. Study-level information: Once every 2 weeks, patients received intravenous nivolumab at 3 mg/kg.

Study observations and caveats: Complete responders possessed baseline diversity comparable to newly diagnosed patients. By C4D1 there was a significant rise in CD4+ TCR diversity but not in CD8+ TCR diversity.

V usage is TRBV7-2 and J usage is TRBJ2-1; TRBD2 aligns across 14 bases. The TCR originated in a human donor with classical Hodgkin lymphoma. Sequencing was performed on CD4+ T cells from blood, taken before the fourth cycle of nivolumab. The CDR3 is CASSLFAGTSGSWGEQFF. DNA of the CDR3: TGTGCCAGCAGCTTATTCGCGGGGACTAGCGGGAGTTGGGGTGAGCAGTTCTTC.